The TCR beta chain described here comes from a study of cytomegalovirus exposure and HLA in healthy donors. Germline V gene lookup returns CDR1 SGHDT and CDR2 YYEEEE. The CDR3 is 11 amino acids. Deletions cut 1 base from V and 3 bases from J, with 2 bases between. Notes on this clone: Its matching antigen is unknown.

Study observations and caveats: In a later analysis, the majority of CMV-associated beta chains seemingly showed HLA restriction.

Primers for the PCR totalled 60 Vbeta and 13 Jbeta. Clones were sequenced by immunoSEQ multiplex PCR, and TCRdb holds only the in-frame ones, with some missing. Among roughly 100,000 clones, around 75% were seen once, and the ten largest hold about 2.2%. The chain couples TRBV5-6 to TRBJ2-7; D gene unclear. Sequencing input: PBMCs. The origin of this receptor is a man aged 30-40 years in good health and CMV-seronegative. The CDR3 spells CASSLHYEQYF. The CDR3 bases are TGTGCCAGCAGCTTGCACTACGAGCAGTACTTC.